The next 14 T cell receptor beta chains were all read from a single sample in a study of blood T cell repertoires in COVID-19. Measured with immunoSEQ multiplex PCR; TCRdb has only the in-frame clones, and not every one. Found here are around 19,000 clones, around 90% of them singletons; the top ten hold about 4.1%. Material: peripheral blood. Receptor source: a human donor in a cohort sampled during active COVID-19.

V usage is TRBV5-1 and J usage is TRBJ2-1, with 7 positions matching TRBD2. The CDR3 is made up of 15 amino acids. Germline lookup yields CDR1 SGHRS and CDR2 YFSETQ. V shed 0 bases and J 9 bases; nucleotides not matched to a gene: 9. CDR3: CASSLAGGWEGEQFF. DNA for the CDR3: TGCGCCAGCAGCTTGGCGGGGGGTTGGGAGGGTGAGCAGTTCTTC.

This sequence joins TRBV19 and TRBJ2-2; D is possibly TRBD2 (6 bases). The V gene lost 3 bases and the J gene lost 3 bases, with 11 bases spanning the gap. This CDR3 region has 15 residues. Germline V gene sequence: CDR1 LNHDA, CDR2 SQIVND (reference sequence). The CDR3, as DNA: TGTGCCAGTAGTATCGGAGGGGTGTACACCGGGGAGCTGTTTTTT. Translated: CASSIGGVYTGELFF.

This chain joins TRBV27 and TRBJ1-6; D possibly corresponds to TRBD1 (5 bases). Germline CDR1 is MNHEY and CDR2 is SMNVEV (reference sequence). This CDR3 has 17 residues. Deletions cut 3 bases from V and 0 bases from J, with 12 bases between. DNA for the CDR3: TGTGCCAGCAGTTTGACAGTACCCGGCTCCTATAATTCACCCCTCCACTTT. This codes for CASSLTVPGSYNSPLHF.

The chain uses TRBV6-5 and TRBJ2-7, with a weak D call TRBD1 (6 bases). Germline-derived CDR1 and CDR2 are MNHEY and SVGAGI. The CDR3 has 13 residues. Deletions cut 8 bases from V and 0 bases from J, with 11 bases between. CDR3 residues: CASSTDSSYEQYF. As DNA, the CDR3 is TGTGCCAGCTCGACGGACAGCTCCTACGAGCAGTACTTC.

V gene TRBV7-6 combines with J gene TRBJ2-3, with TRBD2 matching over 7 bases. The CDR3 extends over 13 amino acids. Germline-derived CDR1 and CDR2 are SGHVS and FNYEAQ. After removal of 5 bases from V and 11 bases from J, the junction contained 10 bases not matched to a gene. The CDR3 sequence: CASSPNFSGQQYF. CDR3 DNA: TGTGCCAGCAGCCCCAATTTTAGCGGGCAGCAGTATTTT.

This chain connects TRBV9 to TRBJ2-1; 13 bases fit TRBD2. The CDR3 is 16 amino acids. The germline V gene has CDR1 SGDLS and CDR2 YYNGEE. With V trimmed by 4 bases and J by 8 bases, 9 bases remained unmatched. Here the CDR3 reads CASSTLAGGLGDEQFF. The CDR3 DNA reads TGTGCCAGCAGCACACTAGCGGGAGGGCTCGGGGATGAGCAGTTCTTC.

This chain joins TRBV6-6 and TRBJ2-2; possibly TRBD1 for D (5 bases). The ends were cut back, 6 bases at V and 8 bases at J, with 13 bases in the middle. Germline V gene lookup returns CDR1 MNHNY and CDR2 SVGAGI (reference sequence). This CDR3 region has 13 residues. The CDR3 DNA is TGTGCCAGCAGACAGGACGGTCCAGGGGAGCTGTTTTTT. It is translated as CASRQDGPGELFF.

This chain uses TRBV2 with TRBJ2-1; maybe TRBD2 (6 bases). Looked up from germline, CDR1 is SNHLY and CDR2 is FYNNEI. The CDR3 length is 15 residues. V dropped 8 bases and J dropped 2 bases, with 16 bases sitting between them. The CDR3 loop is CASVGSAGPYNEQFF. The CDR3 DNA follows: TGTGCCAGCGTCGGCAGCGCGGGGCCCTACAATGAGCAGTTCTTC. Full variable domain (remainder filled in from reference TRBV2 and TRBJ2-1): EPEVTQTPSHQVTQMGQEVILRCVPISNHLYFYWYRQILGQKVEFLVSFYNNEISEKSEIFDDQFSVERPDGSNFTLKIRSTKLEDSAMYFCASVGSAGPYNEQFFGPGTRLTVL.

In its sample, this clone was seen once. V is TRBV5-4 and J is TRBJ2-1, with 7 bases fitting TRBD2. The ends lost 4 bases at V and 7 bases at J; junction bases unmatched: 8. Germline-derived CDR1 and CDR2 are SGHNT and YYREEE (reference sequence). The CDR3 contains 14 residues. For the CDR3, the DNA is TGTGCCAGCAGCACACACGGACTAGAGAATGAGCAGTTCTTC. The encoded protein is CASSTHGLENEQFF.

This clone was detected a few times. The chain couples TRBV7-9 to TRBJ2-2; 8 bases fit TRBD1. Germline trimming cut 5 bases from V and 2 bases from J; bases unmatched to any gene: 4. Germline values: CDR1 SEHNR, CDR2 FQNEAQ (reference sequence). The CDR3 is made up of 15 amino acids. The chain's CDR3 is CASSPTGGNTGELFF. The CDR3 nucleotides read TGTGCCAGCAGCCCTACAGGGGGAAACACCGGGGAGCTGTTTTTT.

The chain joins TRBV10-3 to TRBJ2-1; D unclear. V lost 7 bases and J 6 bases, leaving 13 bases between the germline ends. There are 13 residues in the CDR3. Germline CDR1 reads ENHRY; CDR2 reads SYGVKD. The CDR3, as DNA: TGTGCCATCAATCACGGTGCTATCAATGAGCAGTTCTTC. Residues: CAINHGAINEQFF.

This clone was detected only once. The gene calls are TRBV30 and TRBJ2-5; D call uncertain. Trimming took off 2 bases at V and 6 bases at J, with 16 bases between the two ends. Germline lookup yields CDR1 GTSNPN and CDR2 SVGIG (reference sequence). CDR3 size: 14 residues. CDR3 DNA sequence: TGTGCCTGGAGTAGTGGGTTAGCCCCCCAGACCCAGTACTTC. This gives the protein CAWSSGLAPQTQYF.

This chain uses TRBV27 with TRBJ2-3, with 7 bases identical to TRBD2. The CDR3 extends over 15 amino acids. The V gene end was trimmed by 6 bases and the J gene end by 3 bases; junction bases not matched to a gene: 9. CDR1 MNHEY and CDR2 SMNVEV come from the germline V gene (reference sequence). The CDR3 DNA sequence: TGTGCCAGCAGCCTAGCGGCCCGAGAAACAGATACGCAGTATTTT. It translates to CASSLAARETDTQYF.

For this clone: This may be a read error: a much more frequent sequence differs by one nucleotide. The rearrangement links TRBV2 to TRBJ2-5; TRBD1 aligns across 10 bases. This CDR3 contains 13 residues. With 3 bases clipped from V and 7 bases from J, the junction kept 2 bases outside the gene matches. Germline CDR1 and CDR2: SNHLY and FYNNEI. The CDR3 DNA follows: TGTGCCAGCAGTGACGGGACAGGGGCGACCCAGTACTTC. This codes for CASSDGTGATQYF.